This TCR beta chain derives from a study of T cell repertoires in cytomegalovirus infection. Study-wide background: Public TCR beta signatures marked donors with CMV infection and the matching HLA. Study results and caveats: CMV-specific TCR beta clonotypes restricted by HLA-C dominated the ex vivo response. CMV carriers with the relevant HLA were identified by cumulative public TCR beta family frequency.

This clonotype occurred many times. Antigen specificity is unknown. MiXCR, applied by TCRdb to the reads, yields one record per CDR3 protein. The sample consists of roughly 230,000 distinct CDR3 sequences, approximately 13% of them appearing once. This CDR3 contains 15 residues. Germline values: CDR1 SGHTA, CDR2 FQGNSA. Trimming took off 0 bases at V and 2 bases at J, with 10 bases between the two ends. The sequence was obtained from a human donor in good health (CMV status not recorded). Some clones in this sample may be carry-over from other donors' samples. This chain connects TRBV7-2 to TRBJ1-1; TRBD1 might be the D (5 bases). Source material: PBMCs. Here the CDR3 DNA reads TGTGCCAGCAGCTTAGCGCAGGGATCAAACACTGAAGCTTTCTTT. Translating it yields CASSLAQGSNTEAFF.